Following are 7 T cell receptor beta chains from one sample sequenced in a study of T-cell reconstitution after alpha-beta-depleted transplantation in children. Unique molecular identifiers were used to barcode this TCRbeta library. In TCRdb, the PCR reads were re-called with MiXCR into one record per CDR3 protein. The table has 200,000 to 300,000 distinct CDR3 sequences, more than 10% seen once. This material consisted of PBMCs from the stem cell graft donor, taken from the stem cell graft. All receptors come from a human donor who donated a stem cell graft to a child with acute lymphoblastic leukemia.

This clonotype was recorded many times. The CDR3 bases are TGTGCCAGCAGTGTTAAAGGTACGCAAGGGCCCCAGCATTTT. It yields the protein CASSVKGTQGPQHF. This chain joins TRBV12-3 or TRBV12-4 and TRBJ1-5; D call uncertain. The CDR3 runs to 14 residues. The ends were cut back, 5 bases at V and 9 bases at J, with 17 bases in the middle.

Many counts were recorded for this clonotype. The CDR3 loop reads CASSSDRWDEQFF. The CDR3 region has the DNA TGTGCCAGCAGCTCGGACAGGTGGGATGAGCAGTTCTTC. The chain carries TRBV7-9 and TRBJ2-1; 7 positions agree with TRBD1. The germline V gene encodes CDR1 SEHNR and CDR2 FQNEAQ (reference sequence). The CDR3 has 13 amino acids. Germline trimming cut 4 bases from V and 8 bases from J; bases unmatched to any gene: 5.

V is TRBV30 and J is TRBJ2-3, with D unresolved. This CDR3 spans 12 amino acids. The germline V and J ends were trimmed by 2 bases and 6 bases, with 9 bases remaining between them. Germline values: CDR1 GTSNPN, CDR2 SVGIG (reference sequence). The CDR3 loop reads CAWSNKADTQYF. The CDR3 DNA follows: TGTGCCTGGAGTAACAAGGCGGATACGCAGTATTTT.

This clonotype was detected ten times or more. The CDR3 sequence is CSVEEPGQGLKETQYF. For the CDR3, the DNA is TGCAGCGTTGAAGAACCAGGACAGGGACTTAAAGAGACCCAGTACTTC. The chain recombines TRBV29-1 with TRBJ2-5; 8 nucleotides align to TRBD1. The CDR3 spans 16 residues. Germline V gene lookup returns CDR1 SQVTM and CDR2 ANQGSEA. With 0 bases clipped from V and 3 bases from J, the junction kept 9 bases outside the gene matches.

This clonotype was counted many times. V usage is TRBV7-9 and J usage is TRBJ1-2, with 8 bases that match TRBD1. Trimming cost V 1 base and J 2 bases; bases outside gene matches: 0. Germline V gives CDR1 SEHNR, CDR2 FQNEAQ (reference sequence). CDR3 length equals 14 residues. The CDR3 spells CASSLGQGNYGYTF. DNA for the CDR3: TGTGCCAGCAGCTTAGGACAGGGGAACTATGGCTACACCTTC.

Concerning this clonotype: This may be a read error: a much more frequent sequence differs by one nucleotide. Since the CDR3 does not end with the conserved phenylalanine or tryptophan, this likely comes from a read error. This chain joins TRBV29-1 and TRBJ1-1; 7 bases line up with TRBD1. V shed 6 bases, J shed 1 base, and the junction held 5 bases outside the gene matches. Germline values: CDR1 SQVTM, CDR2 ANQGSEA. The CDR3 runs to 13 residues. This chain's CDR3 is CSVNRGRNTEAFS. CDR3 DNA sequence: TGCAGCGTGAACAGGGGAAGGAACACTGAAGCTTTCTCT.

This clonotype has a count of ten or more. The V gene is TRBV24-1, the J gene TRBJ2-2; TRBD2 agrees at 8 bases. The germline V gene encodes CDR1 KGHDR and CDR2 SFDVKD. This CDR3 spans 16 amino acids. Losses at the gene ends were 2 bases for V and 6 bases for J; bases not matched to a gene: 7. Here the CDR3 reads CATSDSPAGAPGELFF. CDR3 nucleotides: TGTGCCACCAGTGATTCTCCAGCGGGAGCTCCCGGGGAGCTGTTTTTT.